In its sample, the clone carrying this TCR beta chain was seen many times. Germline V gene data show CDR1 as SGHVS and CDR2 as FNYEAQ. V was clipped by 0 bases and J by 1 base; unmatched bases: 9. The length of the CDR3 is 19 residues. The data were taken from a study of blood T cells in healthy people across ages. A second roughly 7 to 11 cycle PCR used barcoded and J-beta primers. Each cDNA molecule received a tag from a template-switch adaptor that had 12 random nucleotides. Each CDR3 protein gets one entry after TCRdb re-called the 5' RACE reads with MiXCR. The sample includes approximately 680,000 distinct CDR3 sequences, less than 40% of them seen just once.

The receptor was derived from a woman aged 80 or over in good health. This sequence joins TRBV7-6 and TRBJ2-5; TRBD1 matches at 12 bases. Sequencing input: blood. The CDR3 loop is CASSLASGTGGAGQETQYF. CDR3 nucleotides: TGTGCCAGCAGCTTAGCGTCCGGGACAGGGGGCGCGGGCCAAGAGACCCAGTACTTC.